This TCR beta chain was recorded in a study of T cell changes during pregnancy in multiple sclerosis. Between the trimmed V and J ends, which lost 1 base and 3 bases, there was a span of 6 bases. Germline lookup yields CDR1 SEHNR and CDR2 FQNEAQ (reference sequence). This CDR3 comprises 13 residues. Generated by immunoSEQ multiplex PCR, the TCRdb table keeps only in-frame clones and is missing some. The sample gives roughly 43,000 clones, roughly nine tenths of which show up once; 1.2% is in the top ten. This TCR came from a female donor with multiple sclerosis, enrolled in a pregnancy study. The chain is built from TRBV7-9 and TRBJ1-1; no reliable D call. The sample consisted of CD4+ T cells from peripheral blood mononuclear cells, taken after pregnancy. CDR3 loop: CASSLDPDTEAFF. The CDR3 DNA reads TGTGCCAGCAGCTTAGACCCGGACACTGAAGCTTTCTTT.